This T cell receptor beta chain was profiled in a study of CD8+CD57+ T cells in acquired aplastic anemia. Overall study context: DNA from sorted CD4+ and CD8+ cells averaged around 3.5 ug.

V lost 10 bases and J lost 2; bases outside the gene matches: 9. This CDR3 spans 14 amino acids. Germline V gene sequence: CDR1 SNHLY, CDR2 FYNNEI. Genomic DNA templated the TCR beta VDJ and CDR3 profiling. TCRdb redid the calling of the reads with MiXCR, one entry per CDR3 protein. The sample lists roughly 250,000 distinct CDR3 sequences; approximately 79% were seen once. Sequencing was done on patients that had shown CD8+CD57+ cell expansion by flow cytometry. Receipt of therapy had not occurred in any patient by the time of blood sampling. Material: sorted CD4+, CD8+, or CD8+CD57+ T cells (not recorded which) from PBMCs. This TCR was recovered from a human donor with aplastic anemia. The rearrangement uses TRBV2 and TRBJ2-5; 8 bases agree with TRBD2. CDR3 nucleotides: TGTGCCACCAGCGGGGGCTGCAGGCAAGAGACCCAGTACTTC. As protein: CATSGGCRQETQYF.